This record covers a single T cell receptor beta chain. This entry is derived from a study of technical replicates of blood from a handful of donors. Germline trimming cut 8 bases from V and 4 bases from J; bases unmatched to any gene: 10. The CDR3 extends over 15 amino acids. Germline CDR1 reads WSHSY; CDR2 reads SAAADI. Generated by immunoSEQ multiplex PCR, the TCRdb table keeps only in-frame clones and is missing some. The sample records tens of thousands of clones, roughly 86% being singletons. The chain couples TRBV10-2 to TRBJ2-5; 10 nucleotides align to TRBD2. This TCR was sampled from a human donor in good health. Some clones in this sample may be carry-over from other donors' samples. Sequences were obtained from PBMCs. CDR3 residues: CASATSGTVVETQYF. Here the CDR3 DNA reads TGCGCCAGCGCAACTAGCGGGACGGTTGTAGAGACCCAGTACTTC.